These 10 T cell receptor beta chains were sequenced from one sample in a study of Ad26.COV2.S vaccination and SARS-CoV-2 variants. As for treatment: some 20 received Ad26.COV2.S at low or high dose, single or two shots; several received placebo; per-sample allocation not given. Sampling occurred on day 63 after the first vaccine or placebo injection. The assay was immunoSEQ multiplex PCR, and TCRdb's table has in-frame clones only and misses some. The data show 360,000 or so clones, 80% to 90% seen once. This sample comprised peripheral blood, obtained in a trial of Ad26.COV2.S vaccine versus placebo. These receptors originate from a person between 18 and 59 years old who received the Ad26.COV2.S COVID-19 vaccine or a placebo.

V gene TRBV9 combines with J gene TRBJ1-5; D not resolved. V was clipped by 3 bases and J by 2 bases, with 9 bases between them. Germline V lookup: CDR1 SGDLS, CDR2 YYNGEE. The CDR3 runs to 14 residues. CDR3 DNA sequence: TGTGCCAGCAGCGCAGAGGGTGGCAATCAGCCCCAGCATTTT. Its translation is CASSAEGGNQPQHF. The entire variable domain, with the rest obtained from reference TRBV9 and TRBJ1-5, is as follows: DSGVTQTPKHLITATGQRVTLRCSPRSGDLSVYWYQQSLDQGLQFLIQYYNGEERAKGNILERFSAQQFPDLHSELNLSSLELGDSALYFCASSAEGGNQPQHFGDGTRLSIL.

This chain's CDR3 is CASSSRLAGDAYNEQFF. CDR3 nucleotides: TGTGCCAGCAGCTCCCGACTAGCGGGGGACGCGTACAATGAGCAGTTCTTC. The chain is built from TRBV7-8 and TRBJ2-1; the match to TRBD2 covers 12 bases. This CDR3 spans 17 amino acids. With 4 bases clipped from V and 4 bases from J, the junction kept 8 bases outside the gene matches. Germline V gene data show CDR1 as SGHVS and CDR2 as FQNEAQ.

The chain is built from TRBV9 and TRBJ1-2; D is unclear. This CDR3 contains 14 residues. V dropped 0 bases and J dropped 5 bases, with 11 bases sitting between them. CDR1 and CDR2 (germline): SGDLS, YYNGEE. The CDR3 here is CASSVEGPGYGYTF. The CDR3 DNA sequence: TGTGCCAGCAGCGTAGAAGGGCCCGGGTATGGCTACACCTTC.

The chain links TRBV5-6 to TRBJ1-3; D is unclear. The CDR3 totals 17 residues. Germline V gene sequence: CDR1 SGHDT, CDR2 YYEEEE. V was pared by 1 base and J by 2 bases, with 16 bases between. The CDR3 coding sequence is TGTGCCAGCAGCTTGTGGTTTACGGGTGCTGCTGGAAACACCATATATTTT. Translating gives CASSLWFTGAAGNTIYF.

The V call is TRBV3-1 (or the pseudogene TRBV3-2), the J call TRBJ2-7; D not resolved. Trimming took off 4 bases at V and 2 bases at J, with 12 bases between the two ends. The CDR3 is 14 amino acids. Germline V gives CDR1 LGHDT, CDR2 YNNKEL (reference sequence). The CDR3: CASSRDRVAYEQYF. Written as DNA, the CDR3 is TGTGCCAGCAGCCGTGACCGGGTGGCCTACGAGCAGTACTTC.

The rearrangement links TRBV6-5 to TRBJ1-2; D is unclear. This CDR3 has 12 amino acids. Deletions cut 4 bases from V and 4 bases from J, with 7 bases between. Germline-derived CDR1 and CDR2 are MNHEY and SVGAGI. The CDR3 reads CASSSPLYGYTF. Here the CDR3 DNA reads TGTGCCAGCAGTTCCCCCCTCTATGGCTACACCTTC.

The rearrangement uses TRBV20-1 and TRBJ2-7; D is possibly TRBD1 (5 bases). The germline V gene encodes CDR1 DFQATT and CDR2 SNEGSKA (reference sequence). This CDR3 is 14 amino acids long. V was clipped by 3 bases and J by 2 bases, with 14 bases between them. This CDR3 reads CSASNQGVPYEQYF. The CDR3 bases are TGCAGTGCTAGTAATCAGGGTGTTCCCTACGAGCAGTACTTC.

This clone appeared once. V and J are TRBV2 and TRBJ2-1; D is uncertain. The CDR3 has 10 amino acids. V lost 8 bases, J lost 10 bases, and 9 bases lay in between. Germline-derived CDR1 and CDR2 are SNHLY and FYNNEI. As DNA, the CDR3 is TGTGCCAGCTGGTCTGGCGAGCAGTTCTTC. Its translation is CASWSGEQFF.

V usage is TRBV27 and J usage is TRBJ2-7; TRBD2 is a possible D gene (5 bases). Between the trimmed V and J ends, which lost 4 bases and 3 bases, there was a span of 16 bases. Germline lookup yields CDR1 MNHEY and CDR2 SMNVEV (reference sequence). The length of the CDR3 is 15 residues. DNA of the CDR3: TGTGCCAGCAGTTCCCGGACTCCGGACCACTACGAGCAGTACTTC. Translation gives CASSSRTPDHYEQYF.

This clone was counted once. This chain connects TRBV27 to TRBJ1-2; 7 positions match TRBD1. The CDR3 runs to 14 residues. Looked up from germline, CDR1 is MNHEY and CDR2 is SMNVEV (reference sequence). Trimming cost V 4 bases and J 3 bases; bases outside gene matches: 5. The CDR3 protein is CASSSDRVDYGYTF. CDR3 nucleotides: TGTGCCAGCAGTTCCGACAGGGTAGACTATGGCTACACCTTC.